The clone carrying this T cell receptor beta chain was found a few times. What it recognizes is unknown. The data derive from a study of response to subunit inactivated influenza vaccine. Study-wide results and limits: Researchers suggested that each seasonal influenza vaccination recruits few new T cells.

TCRdb fed the RT-PCR reads into MiXCR, producing one record per CDR3 protein. This repertoire shows about 500,000 distinct CDR3 sequences, approximately 17% found once; its top ten account for 2.5% to 3.5%. This CDR3 is 15 amino acids long. Germline values: CDR1 MRHNA, CDR2 SNTAGT. Trimming left V 4 bases short and J 0 bases short, with 10 bases between. V and J are TRBV6-4 and TRBJ2-1, with D possibly being TRBD1 (5 bases). The specimen comprised CD4+ T cells sorted from PBMCs, sampled roughly 24 months after vaccination. The receptor's source is a man aged 50-75 years who received an inactivated influenza vaccine. The CDR3 region is CASSVGASSYNEQFF. In DNA, the CDR3 is TGTGCCAGCAGTGTTGGGGCGAGCTCCTACAATGAGCAGTTCTTC.